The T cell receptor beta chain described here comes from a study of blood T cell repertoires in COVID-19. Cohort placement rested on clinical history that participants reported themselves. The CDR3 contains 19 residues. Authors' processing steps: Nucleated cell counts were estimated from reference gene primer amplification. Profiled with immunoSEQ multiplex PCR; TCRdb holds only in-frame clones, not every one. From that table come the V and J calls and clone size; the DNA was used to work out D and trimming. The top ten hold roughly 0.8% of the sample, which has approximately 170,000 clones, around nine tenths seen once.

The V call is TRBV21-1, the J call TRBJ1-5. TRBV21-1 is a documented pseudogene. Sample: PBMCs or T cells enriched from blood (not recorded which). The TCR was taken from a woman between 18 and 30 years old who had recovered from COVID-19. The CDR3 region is CASSKRAVFPPGGSQPQHF. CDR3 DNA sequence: TGTGCCAGCAGCAAACGAGCCGTTTTCCCCCCCGGTGGTAGTCAGCCCCAGCATTTT.